A selection of T cell receptor beta chains follows, all from one sample in a study of blood T cell repertoires in COVID-19. Profiled with immunoSEQ multiplex PCR; TCRdb holds only in-frame clones, not every one. The sample shows under 70,000 clones, approximately 79% of them seen only once. Sequences were obtained from peripheral blood. These receptors were collected from a woman aged 80 or over with active or convalescent COVID-19. Each CDR3 is given with its conserved first and last residue. D genes are given only for firm matches. Clone size appears in some rows only: once, few, many, or a class for an expanded clone.

clone size	V gene	D gene	J gene	CDR3 DNA	CDR3 protein
once	TRBV14	.	TRBJ1-1	TGTGCCAGCAGCCGCCCAGGACAGTTGAACACTGAAGCTTTCTTT	CASSRPGQLNTEAFF
.	TRBV9	TRBD1	TRBJ2-1	TGTGCCAGCAGCCCAAGGTGGCAGGGGGCTATCAATGAGCAGTTCTTC	CASSPRWQGAINEQFF
.	TRBV12-3/TRBV12-4	.	TRBJ1-2	TGTGCCAGCGGTCTGGGAGTCACCTTC	CASGLGVTF
.	TRBV29-1	TRBD1	TRBJ1-1	TGCAGCGCATTCGTCTCAGGGGGGTATACTGAAGCTTTCTTT	CSAFVSGGYTEAFF
.	TRBV9	.	TRBJ1-4	TGTGCCCGCAGCGTCGACGGAGGGGGGGCTAATGAAAAACTGTTTTTT	CARSVDGGGANEKLFF
.	TRBV6-1	TRBD1	TRBJ1-1	TGTGCCAGCAGTGAACTGGGACAGGGCCTTAGGGAAGCTTTCTTT	CASSELGQGLREAFF
.	TRBV4-1	.	TRBJ2-1	TGCGCCAGCAGCCGGACTTACAATGAGCAGTTCTTC	CASSRTYNEQFF
few	TRBV28	.	TRBJ1-5	TGTGCCAGCAGGATACAGGGAAGCAATCAGCCCCAGCATTTT	CASRIQGSNQPQHF
.	TRBV29-1	.	TRBJ1-2	TGCAGCGTACTAACAGGGTCCGCAAACTATGGCTACACCTTC	CSVLTGSANYGYTF
.	TRBV4-1	.	TRBJ1-2	TGCGCCAGCAGCCAAGATACGGGGGATGGATATGGCTACACCTTC	CASSQDTGDGYGYTF
once	TRBV5-1	TRBD2	TRBJ2-1	TGCGCCAGCAGCTTACAGCTAGCGGGAATCAACAATGAGCAGTTCTTC	CASSLQLAGINNEQFF
.	TRBV5-4	TRBD1	TRBJ1-2	TGTGCCAGCAGCTCGGACAGGGGCTATGGCTACACCTTC	CASSSDRGYGYTF
once	TRBV19	TRBD2	TRBJ2-5	TGTGCCACCTCGAGTGGCGGGGGACTGAAGACCCAGTACTTC	CATSSGGGLKTQYF
.	TRBV2	TRBD2	TRBJ2-5	TGTGCCAGCAGGGGACTAGTAGTAGAGACCCAGTACTTC	CASRGLVVETQYF
once	TRBV5-1	TRBD1	TRBJ1-2	TGCGCCAGCAGCCTGGACAGGGGTTTAGAGAGTGGCTACACCTTC	CASSLDRGLESGYTF
.	TRBV5-5	TRBD1	TRBJ2-2	TGTGCCAGCAGCTTGCCAGTGGGACAGGGGACCACCGGGGAGCTGTTTTTT	CASSLPVGQGTTGELFF
.	TRBV5-1	.	TRBJ1-2	TGCGCCAGCGAGGGAGGAGGTAACTATGGCTACACCTTC	CASEGGGNYGYTF
.	TRBV6-2/TRBV6-3	.	TRBJ2-7	TGTGCCAGCAGTTACTCGGAGACTAGCTCCTACGAGCAGTACTTC	CASSYSETSSYEQYF
.	TRBV6-2/TRBV6-3	TRBD2	TRBJ2-4	TGTGCCAGCAGCTCCGGACTAGCGGGGGCCCTCCCCTACTTC	CASSSGLAGALPYF
.	TRBV5-1	TRBD2	TRBJ2-1	TGCGCCAGCAGCTTTGGCGGGGGGGCCTCCTACAATGAGCAGTTCTTC	CASSFGGGASYNEQFF
.	TRBV2	.	TRBJ1-3	TGTGCCAGCAGCGGACAACGAAACACCATATATTTT	CASSGQRNTIYF
.	TRBV2	.	TRBJ2-7	TGTGCCAGCAAAACCGGGACACGCGCCTCCTCCGAGCAGTACTTC	CASKTGTRASSEQYF
.	TRBV5-4	.	TRBJ2-1	TGTGCCAGCACCACTGAGGGGGGGAGTGGGAATGAGCAGTTCTTC	CASTTEGGSGNEQFF
once	TRBV9	TRBD1	TRBJ2-7	TGTGCCAGCAGCCAAGGACAGGTCCCCTACGAGCAGTACTTC	CASSQGQVPYEQYF
.	TRBV7-9	TRBD2	TRBJ2-3	TGTGCCAGCAGCGCGGGGGGGCTCACAGATACGCAGTATTTT	CASSAGGLTDTQYF
.	TRBV27	.	TRBJ1-2	TGTGCCAGCAGTTTTGGGACATCAGCTAACTATGGCTACACCTTC	CASSFGTSANYGYTF
.	TRBV29-1	TRBD1	TRBJ2-7	TGCAGCGTTGAAGATCTACGGGGACAGGCGTACGAGCAGTACTTC	CSVEDLRGQAYEQYF
.	TRBV10-3	TRBD1	TRBJ2-3	TGTGCCATCAGACCGGGACAGGCAACAGATACGCAGTATTTT	CAIRPGQATDTQYF
.	TRBV5-4	TRBD1	TRBJ1-1	TGTGCCAGCAGCTGGAGACAGGGGGTAAGGACTGAAGCTTTCTTT	CASSWRQGVRTEAFF
once	TRBV5-8	.	TRBJ1-2	TGTGCCAGCAGCCCTGAGGGGGACCCTGCTAACTATGGCTACACCTTC	CASSPEGDPANYGYTF
.	TRBV27	TRBD1	TRBJ1-2	TGTGCCAGCAGTTTATGGGGACAGGGAGGGTCCTCCTATGGCTACACCTTC	CASSLWGQGGSSYGYTF
.	TRBV5-4	TRBD1	TRBJ1-6	TGTGCCAGCAGCCTCCGACAGGGTTCAGGATCACCCCTCCACTTT	CASSLRQGSGSPLHF
.	TRBV6-5	.	TRBJ1-1	TGTGCCAGCAGTAGCCAAGGGGTCGGTGGAACTGAAGCTTTCTTT	CASSSQGVGGTEAFF
.	TRBV7-9	TRBD1	TRBJ1-2	TGTGCCAGCAGCGCCGACAGGGGGGCTAACTATGGCTACACCTTC	CASSADRGANYGYTF
.	TRBV9	.	TRBJ2-3	TGTGCCAGCCGCAGCGAAGATACGCAGTATTTT	CASRSEDTQYF
.	TRBV25-1	.	TRBJ1-4	TGTGCCAGCAGTGACATTAGAGGAGCAACTAATGAAAAACTGTTTTTT	CASSDIRGATNEKLFF
.	TRBV29-1	TRBD2	TRBJ2-4	TGCAGCGTAGCGGGGGTTCAGCTAGCCAAAAACATTCAGTACTTC	CSVAGVQLAKNIQYF
.	TRBV7-9	TRBD1	TRBJ1-1	TGTGCCAGCAGCGGACAGGGGGCGCCTGAAGCTTTCTTT	CASSGQGAPEAFF
.	TRBV5-8	.	TRBJ2-7	TGTGCCAGCAGCTTGGAGGAAGGGGGGGTAGGCGAGCAGTACTTC	CASSLEEGGVGEQYF
few	TRBV2	TRBD1	TRBJ1-2	TGTGCCAGCAGGGATCCGGGACAGAGTGATGGCTACACCTTC	CASRDPGQSDGYTF
.	TRBV27	TRBD1	TRBJ2-1	TGTGCCAGCAGCCCCTTCGGCCGGGACAGGGCGAACAATGAGCAGTTCTTC	CASSPFGRDRANNEQFF
.	TRBV5-1	TRBD1	TRBJ1-5	TGCGCCAGCAGCTTGGATGGACAGGGGAATCAGCCCCAGCATTTT	CASSLDGQGNQPQHF
.	TRBV5-1	.	TRBJ1-3	TGCGCCAGCAGCTCCAACGGGGGGAGTGGAAACACCATATATTTT	CASSSNGGSGNTIYF
once	TRBV29-1	TRBD1	TRBJ2-3	TGCAGCGTTTGCGACAGGGGGCAGGAAGATACGCAGTATTTT	CSVCDRGQEDTQYF
.	TRBV27	TRBD1	TRBJ1-4	TGTGCCAGCAGGGGACTGGACAGGCGTGAAAAACTGTTTTTT	CASRGLDRREKLFF
once	TRBV3-1/TRBV3-2	TRBD1	TRBJ1-1	TGTGCCAGCAGCCCTACCCCGGGACAGGGAACTGAAGCTTTCTTT	CASSPTPGQGTEAFF
once	TRBV29-1	TRBD1	TRBJ1-2	TGCAGCGTAATCCCCGTAGACAGGGAGTATGGCTACACCTTC	CSVIPVDREYGYTF
.	TRBV4-1	TRBD2	TRBJ2-2	TGCGCCAGCAGCCAAGACCGCGGACTAGTGGCCGGGGAGCTGTTTTTT	CASSQDRGLVAGELFF
.	TRBV5-1	.	TRBJ2-1	TGCGCCAGCAGCACAGGACGGCAAACCAATGAGCAGTTCTTC	CASSTGRQTNEQFF
once	TRBV5-1	.	TRBJ1-6	TGCGCCAGCAGCCCGGAGGGGGGGGCTGATTCACCCCTCCACTTT	CASSPEGGADSPLHF
.	TRBV29-1	.	TRBJ1-2	TGCAGCGTCGGGGACACCTTAAACTATGGCTACACCTTC	CSVGDTLNYGYTF
.	TRBV5-6	.	TRBJ1-2	TGTGCCAGCTCAACACGTAACGGAGACTATGGCTACACCTTC	CASSTRNGDYGYTF
.	TRBV19	.	TRBJ2-4	TGTGCCAGTAGTTGGGACAACAAAAACATTCAGTACTTC	CASSWDNKNIQYF